Listed below are T cell receptor beta chains from one sample, sequenced in a study of cytomegalovirus exposure and HLA in healthy donors. Only in-frame clones appear in the TCRdb table, and some are missing; sequencing was by immunoSEQ multiplex PCR. The sample lists 160,000 or so clones, around nine tenths occurring once. The sequenced sample consisted of PBMCs. Receptor source: a young man in good health and CMV-seropositive. CDR3s include the opening cysteine and the closing phenylalanine or tryptophan. Fields, in order: clone size, D gene, V gene, J gene, CDR3 protein, CDR3 DNA. The D gene is left open where the match is weak. Clone size appears in some rows only: once, few, many, or a class for an expanded clone.

-	TRBD1	TRBV6-1	TRBJ2-3	CASSDTGGGDTQYF	TGTGCCAGCAGTGATACAGGGGGCGGAGATACGCAGTATTTT
-	-	TRBV18	TRBJ1-2	CASSPRREESNYGYTF	TGTGCCAGCTCACCAAGACGGGAGGAATCTAACTATGGCTACACCTTC
once	-	TRBV28	TRBJ1-4	CASSYPGEGEKLFF	TGTGCCAGCAGTTACCCAGGGGAAGGAGAAAAACTGTTTTTT
once	-	TRBV7-7	TRBJ2-5	CASSSADSLRTQYF	TGTGCTAGCAGCTCGGCAGACTCACTAAGGACCCAGTACTTC
-	-	TRBV13	TRBJ1-2	CASSLSQGHNNYGYTF	TGTGCCAGCAGCTTATCCCAGGGGCATAATAACTATGGCTACACCTTC
-	TRBD1	TRBV2	TRBJ1-2	CASSPIGQGGYGYTF	TGTGCCAGCAGCCCGATAGGACAGGGTGGCTATGGCTACACCTTC
-	TRBD1	TRBV11-1	TRBJ2-7	CASRETGVVNEQYF	TGTGCCAGCAGAGAAACAGGGGTAGTCAACGAGCAGTACTTC
-	-	TRBV19	TRBJ1-2	CASRWSRDYGYTF	TGTGCCAGTAGATGGAGCAGAGACTATGGCTACACCTTC
-	-	TRBV7-6	TRBJ2-1	CASSPSIERDEQFF	TGTGCCAGCAGCCCATCAATAGAGCGCGATGAGCAGTTCTTC
few	TRBD1	TRBV4-1	TRBJ1-2	CASSQQMGQLYGYTF	TGCGCCAGCAGCCAGCAGATGGGACAGCTCTATGGCTACACCTTC
-	-	TRBV2	TRBJ1-1	CASSESGNTEAFF	TGTGCCAGCAGTGAGAGCGGGAACACTGAAGCTTTCTTT
-	TRBD2	TRBV13	TRBJ2-3	CASSPELATGTDTQYF	TGTGCCAGCAGCCCCGAACTAGCGACCGGCACAGATACGCAGTATTTT
-	-	TRBV7-9	TRBJ2-7	CASSLVLHPYEQYF	TGTGCCAGCAGCTTAGTACTACACCCCTACGAGCAGTACTTC
once	-	TRBV30	TRBJ2-3	CACRPGTDTQYF	TGTGCCTGCCGCCCGGGCACAGATACGCAGTATTTT
-	TRBD1	TRBV6-6	TRBJ2-1	CASSRTGVRLDEQFF	TGTGCCAGCAGTCGGACAGGGGTGCGACTGGATGAGCAGTTCTTC
-	-	TRBV4-3	TRBJ2-5	CASSQRSYPAETQYF	TGCGCCAGCAGCCAGAGGTCTTACCCGGCAGAGACCCAGTACTTC
once	TRBD2	TRBV6-1	TRBJ2-7	CASSESGGITYEQYF	TGTGCCAGCAGTGAATCGGGAGGGATAACCTACGAGCAGTACTTC
-	-	TRBV28	TRBJ2-2	CATLTVLAGELFF	TGTGCCACCTTGACAGTTTTAGCCGGGGAGCTGTTTTTT
-	-	TRBV21-1	TRBJ2-4	CASSSYWTGRLAKNIQYF	TGTGCCAGCAGCTCCTACTGGACAGGACGCCTAGCCAAAAACATTCAGTACTTC
-	TRBD1	TRBV5-1	TRBJ2-1	CASSLSLRGYEQFF	TGCGCCAGCAGCTTGTCCCTCAGGGGGTATGAGCAGTTCTTC
-	TRBD1	TRBV23-1	TRBJ2-7	CASIPNRGDPYEQYF	TGCGCCAGCATTCCCAACAGGGGGGACCCCTACGAGCAGTACTTC
-	-	TRBV5-4	TRBJ2-3	CASSLPGGDTQYF	TGTGCCAGCAGCTTGCCCGGAGGAGATACGCAGTATTTT
-	-	TRBV2	TRBJ2-1	CASSGEHRNEQFF	TGTGCCAGCAGTGGAGAGCACCGCAATGAGCAGTTCTTC
-	-	TRBV9	TRBJ2-1	CASSFAGMENEQFF	TGTGCCAGCAGCTTCGCAGGGATGGAAAATGAGCAGTTCTTC
-	-	TRBV11-2	TRBJ2-3	CASSLAYGGRGGTQYF	TGTGCCAGCAGCTTAGCGTACGGCGGCAGGGGTGGTACGCAGTATTTT
-	-	TRBV28	TRBJ2-3	CASSQSRLITDTQYF	TGTGCCAGCAGTCAATCCCGGTTAATCACAGATACGCAGTATTTT
-	-	TRBV29-1	TRBJ2-7	CSVEGTATSYEQYF	TGCAGCGTTGAAGGGACAGCGACCTCCTACGAGCAGTACTTC